These 26 T cell receptor beta chains came from one sample sequenced in a study of cytomegalovirus exposure and HLA in healthy donors (TCRdb year 2017). The library was produced with the immunoSEQ multiplex PCR assay. For the multiplex PCR, a mixture combining 60 forward primers for TCR Vbeta segments and 13 reverse primers for TCR Jbeta segments was used. Here the immuneACCESS table is served through TCRdb, limited to in-frame sequences with V and J called. Missing clones are a known gap in these copies; in checked studies unresolved V genes cover under half, and the rest lacks a known reason. The sample table lists approximately 210,000 clones, roughly four fifths of them with a count of one. The ten largest make up roughly 2.1% of the sample. Sequencing was done on a sample of PBMCs. These receptors were obtained from a woman aged 25-40 years in good health and CMV-seropositive.

The chain links TRBV5-4 to TRBJ1-2; D possibly corresponds to TRBD1 (5 bases). Trimming left V 2 bases short and J 2 bases short, with 10 bases between. This CDR3 has 14 residues. Per germline, CDR1 SGHNT and CDR2 YYREEE (reference sequence). The CDR3 sequence: CASSFKQENYGYTF. DNA of the CDR3: TGTGCCAGCAGCTTTAAACAGGAGAACTATGGCTACACCTTC.

The rearrangement uses TRBV4-3 and TRBJ2-7; 8 positions agree with TRBD2. Germline CDR1 reads LGHNA; CDR2 reads YSLEER. This CDR3 is 16 amino acids long. With 3 bases clipped from V and 3 bases from J, the junction kept 10 bases outside the gene matches. The CDR3 protein is CASSQDLPGLGYEQYF. CDR3 nucleotide sequence: TGCGCCAGCAGCCAGGACCTTCCGGGACTAGGCTACGAGCAGTACTTC.

This clone was counted a few times. The chain uses TRBV4-2 and TRBJ2-5; TRBD1 matches 11 bases. The J call may be faulty, since TRBJ2-7 better matches the DNA end. The CDR3 extends over 17 amino acids. Germline V gene sequence: CDR1 LGHNA, CDR2 YNFKEQ. This CDR3 is CASSHSGQGVSSYEQYF. CDR3 bases: TGTGCCAGCAGCCACTCGGGACAGGGGGTTAGCTCCTACGAGCAGTACTTC.

The V and J genes are TRBV23-1 and TRBJ1-1; maybe TRBD1 (5 bases). TRBV23-1 is given ORF status, its function remaining uncertain. Trimming shortened V by 0 bases and J by 8 bases, and 22 bases separated the two germline ends. There are 17 residues in the CDR3. CDR3 sequence reads: CASSQSQTQGKEMEAFF. The CDR3 nucleotides are TGCGCCAGCAGTCAATCTCAAACCCAGGGTAAGGAAATGGAAGCTTTCTTT.

V is TRBV4-1 and J is TRBJ2-7; 12 bases match TRBD2. V dropped 1 base and J dropped 4; count of bases not matched to a gene: 8. The CDR3 has 17 residues. Germline V gene sequence: CDR1 MGHRA, CDR2 YSYEKL. The CDR3 DNA follows: TGCGCCAGCAGCCAAGTGCTAGCGGGAGGGCCTTGGTACGAGCAGTACTTC. This gives the protein CASSQVLAGGPWYEQYF.

The chain combines TRBV29-1 with TRBJ2-4, with 13 bases that match TRBD2. Unmatched junction bases numbered 7, after V lost 4 bases and J lost 10 bases. The CDR3 is made up of 14 amino acids. In germline, CDR1 is SQVTM, CDR2 ANQGSEA. The CDR3 loop is CSVVVGTSGDIQYF. CDR3 coding DNA: TGCAGCGTTGTCGTCGGGACTAGCGGGGATATTCAGTACTTC.

V gene TRBV19 combines with J gene TRBJ2-2; D remains unclear. Germline CDR1 LNHDA, CDR2 SQIVND (reference sequence). This CDR3 contains 15 residues. The ends were cut back, 8 bases at V and 1 base at J, with 14 bases in the middle. In DNA, the CDR3 is TGTGCCAGTGGGCTGGTACACAAGAACACCGGGGAGCTGTTTTTT. As protein: CASGLVHKNTGELFF.

The chain is built from TRBV30 and TRBJ2-3, with D possibly TRBD2 on 6 matching bases. The CDR3 has 16 residues. The germline V and J ends were trimmed by 2 bases and 2 bases, with 17 bases remaining between them. Germline CDR1 reads GTSNPN; CDR2 reads SVGIG (reference sequence). The CDR3 coding sequence is TGTGCCTGGAGTCTTGGTAGCGGTGCGTACACAGATACGCAGTATTTT. It codes for CAWSLGSGAYTDTQYF. The whole variable domain, filled in from reference TRBV30 and TRBJ2-3, reads SQTIHQWPATLVQPVGSPLSLECTVEGTSNPNLYWYRQAAGRGLQLLFYSVGIGQISSEVPQNLSASRPQDRQFILSSKKLLLSDSGFYLCAWSLGSGAYTDTQYFGPGTRLTVL.

This clone was seen only a few times. The chain uses TRBV18 and TRBJ1-1; no definite D call. The CDR3 is made up of 14 amino acids. V dropped 3 bases and J dropped 0 bases, with 8 bases sitting between them. Germline V gene data show CDR1 as KGHSH and CDR2 as LQKENI. CDR3 loop: CASSPEEMNTEAFF. The CDR3, as DNA: TGTGCCAGCTCACCGGAGGAGATGAACACTGAAGCTTTCTTT.

The chain couples TRBV6-1 to TRBJ2-7, with D unresolved. V lost 6 bases, J lost 3 bases, and 6 bases lay in between. Germline CDR1 MNHNS, CDR2 SASEGT. The CDR3 totals 11 residues. The CDR3 DNA is TGTGCCAGCAGGGAGAACTACGAGCAGTACTTC. Amino acids: CASRENYEQYF.

This clone turned up a few times. CDR3 in DNA: TGTGCCAGCAGCCTCCGGACAGGGGCCTACGAGCAGTACTTC. This gives the protein CASSLRTGAYEQYF. This chain uses TRBV13 with TRBJ2-7; 9 bases agree with TRBD1. J lost 2 bases, V lost 5 bases, and 4 bases had no gene match. The CDR3 runs 14 residues. Germline V gene lookup returns CDR1 PRHDT and CDR2 FYEKMQ (reference sequence).

This clone has a handful of counts. Other DNA sequences in the same sample also yield this CDR3. This chain links TRBV7-3 with TRBJ1-1, with TRBD1 as a possible D gene (6 bases). The length of the CDR3 is 13 residues. The V end was cut by 5 bases, the J end by 1 base, with 8 bases between. Germline V gene sequence: CDR1 SGHTA, CDR2 FQGTGA. CDR3 region: CASSVQGNTEAFF. CDR3 nucleotides: TGTGCCAGCAGCGTACAGGGGAACACTGAAGCTTTCTTT.

For the CDR3, the DNA is TGTGCCAGCAGTTTCAGGGAGGACTACGAGCAGTACTTC. This codes for CASSFREDYEQYF. The J gene is TRBJ2-7, the V gene TRBV27; D perhaps matches TRBD2 (6 bases). Germline-derived CDR1 and CDR2 are MNHEY and SMNVEV (reference sequence). Trimming left V 3 bases short and J 3 bases short, with 9 bases between. The CDR3 covers 13 residues.

The chain uses TRBV5-1 and TRBJ1-2; D is undetermined. The V end was cut by 4 bases, the J end by 4 bases, with 23 bases between. This CDR3 comprises 17 residues. Per the germline V gene, CDR1 is SGHRS and CDR2 is YFSETQ. This CDR3 reads CASSPALTVPRGYGYTF. The CDR3 DNA follows: TGCGCCAGCAGCCCAGCACTTACAGTGCCCCGTGGCTATGGCTACACCTTC.

The V gene is TRBV27, the J gene TRBJ2-7, with 7 positions matching TRBD1. The CDR3 runs to 15 residues. The J segment lost 4 bases and the V segment lost 6 bases, leaving 12 bases of the junction unmatched. Germline V gives CDR1 MNHEY, CDR2 SMNVEV (reference sequence). The CDR3 DNA sequence: TGTGCCAGCAGGATAACCTCGGGACAGACGTACGAGCAGTACTTC. It codes for CASRITSGQTYEQYF.

The rearrangement joins TRBV6-1 to TRBJ1-2, with D tentatively TRBD1 (5 bases). Germline CDR1 MNHNS, CDR2 SASEGT. The CDR3 has 18 amino acids. The V end was cut by 1 base, the J end by 8 bases, with 26 bases between. CDR3 sequence (DNA): TGTGCCAGCAGTGAAGTGGTGGCAGGGCGGCCGTATCTCTCGGGCTACACCTTC. Translated: CASSEVVAGRPYLSGYTF.

V is TRBV5-4 and J is TRBJ1-2; the D gene is possibly TRBD1 (6 bases). Per the germline V gene, CDR1 is SGHNT and CDR2 is YYREEE (reference sequence). This CDR3 spans 14 amino acids. With 5 bases removed from V and 4 bases from J, the gap between germline ends came to 15 bases. DNA for the CDR3: TGTGCCAGCAGGCCGACAGGTGGAACCTATGGCTACACCTTC. It translates to CASRPTGGTYGYTF.

V and J are TRBV15 and TRBJ1-2; D call uncertain. This CDR3 has 14 residues. The germline V and J ends were trimmed by 0 bases and 3 bases, with 8 bases remaining between them. Germline values: CDR1 LNHNV, CDR2 YYDKDF (reference sequence). The CDR3 nucleotides read TGTGCCACCAGCAGAGACAGGTCGGACTATGGCTACACCTTC. Translating it yields CATSRDRSDYGYTF. Full variable domain (rest looked up from reference TRBV15 and TRBJ1-2): DAMVIQNPRYQVTQFGKPVTLSCSQTLNHNVMYWYQQKSSQAPKLLFHYYDKDFNNEADTPDNFQSRRPNTSFCFLDIRSPGLGDTAMYLCATSRDRSDYGYTFGSGTRLTVV.

This chain uses TRBV19 with TRBJ2-7; D is ambiguous. Trimming stripped 3 bases from V and 0 bases from J, with 9 bases between. The CDR3 spans 14 residues. CDR1 is LNHDA and CDR2 is SQIVND in the germline V gene (reference sequence). The CDR3 nucleotides are TGTGCCAGTAGTATTGTCCTGTCCTCCTACGAGCAGTACTTC. Translation gives CASSIVLSSYEQYF.

V usage is TRBV7-3 and J usage is TRBJ2-1, with 7 nucleotides matching TRBD1. The CDR3 covers 15 residues. The V segment lost 5 bases and the J segment 2 bases; nucleotides outside the gene matches: 6. Germline V gene data show CDR1 as SGHTA and CDR2 as FQGTGA. CDR3 protein: CASSPDRAAYNEQFF. Written as DNA, the CDR3 is TGTGCCAGCAGCCCAGACAGGGCGGCCTACAATGAGCAGTTCTTC. The full variable domain, its missing parts supplied by reference TRBV7-3 and TRBJ2-1, is GAGVSQTPSNKVTEKGKYVELRCDPISGHTALYWYRQSLGQGPEFLIYFQGTGAADDSGLPNDRFFAVRPEGSVSTLKIQRTERGDSAVYLCASSPDRAAYNEQFFGPGTRLTVL.

This rearrangement joins TRBV27 to TRBJ1-2; 9 bases match TRBD1. Germline V gives CDR1 MNHEY, CDR2 SMNVEV (reference sequence). CDR3 length: 14 residues. The trim removed 2 bases at V and 5 bases at J, leaving 3 bases unmatched. In DNA, the CDR3 is TGTGCCAGCAGTTTAGCACAGGGGGCGTATGGCTACACCTTC. Translating gives CASSLAQGAYGYTF.

The chain links TRBV18 to TRBJ2-3; 8 nucleotides align to TRBD2. This CDR3 is built from 15 residues. Germline V lookup: CDR1 KGHSH, CDR2 LQKENI. V dropped 2 bases and J dropped 4; count of bases not matched to a gene: 5. CDR3 sequence: CASSPLNGRADTQYF. Here the CDR3 DNA reads TGTGCCAGCTCACCATTAAACGGGAGGGCAGATACGCAGTATTTT.

This clone occurred once. The V and J genes are TRBV18 and TRBJ1-1, with 9 bases fitting TRBD1. CDR1 and CDR2 from the germline V gene are KGHSH and LQKENI. This CDR3 is 17 amino acids long. With V trimmed by 1 base and J by 0 bases, 6 bases remained unmatched. The DNA of the CDR3 is TGTGCCAGCTCACCACTCGGGACAGGGAATCTGAACACTGAAGCTTTCTTT. Protein: CASSPLGTGNLNTEAFF.

The gene calls are TRBV7-7 and TRBJ1-2; D remains unclear. The V end was cut by 0 bases, the J end by 4 bases, with 15 bases between. The CDR3 is 16 residues long. Germline loops: CDR1 SSHAT, CDR2 FNYEAQ (reference sequence). CDR3 bases: TGTGCCAGCAGCTTAGCGTTGCGGGATACTAGCTATGGCTACACCTTC. Translating it yields CASSLALRDTSYGYTF. The full variable domain, completed using reference TRBV7-7 and TRBJ1-2, is GAGVSQSPRYKVTKRGQDVTLRCDPISSHATLYWYQQALGQGPEFLTYFNYEAQPDKSGLPSDRFSAERPEGSISTLTIQRTEQRDSAMYRCASSLALRDTSYGYTFGSGTRLTVV.

The V call is TRBV19, the J call TRBJ2-7, with 10 bases aligning to TRBD2. Germline V lookup: CDR1 LNHDA, CDR2 SQIVND (reference sequence). Trimming cost V 3 bases and J 6 bases; bases outside gene matches: 8. This CDR3 is built from 15 residues. The CDR3 region is CASSILLAGGLEQYF. Written as DNA, the CDR3 is TGTGCCAGTAGTATTCTCTTAGCGGGAGGTCTCGAGCAGTACTTC.

The rearrangement joins TRBV29-1 to TRBJ1-3; tentative D call: TRBD1 (6 bases). Germline V gene lookup returns CDR1 SQVTM and CDR2 ANQGSEA. Trimming pared 7 bases from V and 2 bases from J, leaving 12 bases between. The CDR3 extends over 13 amino acids. DNA for the CDR3: TGCAGCGCAGACAGGATCACTGGAAACACCATATATTTT. Translation: CSADRITGNTIYF.